This T cell receptor (gamma chain) is drawn from a study of Vδ1+ human thymocytes. RNA was extracted from the cells and then reverse transcribed. CDR3 amplicons came from multiplex PCR with pooled V-gene forward and constant-region reverse primers. TCRdb repeated clone calling on the multiplex PCR reads with CATT. The sample has tens of thousands of gamma-chain clones, 20% seen once; the top ten hold less than 2%. As to this clone: Its antigen is still unknown.

CDR3 size: 14 residues. The V and J ends lost 0 bases and 7 bases, in that order; junction bases with no gene match: 9. Germline V CDR1 and CDR2: VINAFY, YDVSNSKD. Sorted Vdelta1+ thymocytes were roughly 96% to 99.6% pure. Points from the study as a whole: Highly polyclonal TRG and TRD repertoires with Gaussian CDR3 length distributions appeared in thymus.

The sequenced material came from Vdelta1+ gamma-delta thymocytes from the thymus. The sample's subset: FACS-sorted CD3+ TCRalphabeta- TCRVdelta1+ TCRVdelta2- thymocytes. This clonotype was sampled from a boy younger than two who had congenital heart surgery. J is TRGJ1 or TRGJ2 and V is TRGV5. The CDR3 region has the DNA TGTGCCACCTGGGACAGGCAGGGGGGCTATAAGAAACTCTTT. It is translated as CATWDRQGGYKKLF.